This entry concerns a single T cell receptor (beta chain). The antigen remains unidentified. This entry is derived from a study of cytomegalovirus exposure and HLA in healthy donors. Assay: immunoSEQ multiplex PCR; the TCRdb copy retains only in-frame clones and omits some. This sample yields 92,000 or so clones, of which approximately 96% are seen a single time; roughly 0.82% belongs to the top ten. Germline V lookup: CDR1 MNHEY, CDR2 SMNVEV (reference sequence). The V gene end was trimmed by 5 bases and the J gene end by 3 bases; junction bases not matched to a gene: 10. The CDR3 is 16 amino acids. Points from the study as a whole: High specificity and sensitivity for cytomegalovirus status were reported for the classifier. Some TCR beta chains (more than 150 of them) were listed as cytomegalovirus-associated.

The sample was PBMCs. The source is a man between 18 and 35 years old in good health and CMV-seronegative. V gene TRBV27 combines with J gene TRBJ2-7; 10 bases are a match to TRBD1. The CDR3 sequence is CASSQDVGQGLYEQYF. The CDR3 DNA reads as TGTGCCAGCAGTCAAGACGTGGGACAGGGGCTCTACGAGCAGTACTTC.